This T cell receptor (beta chain) derives from a study of immune evolution from preneoplasia to lung adenocarcinoma (dated by TCRdb to the early 2020s). Regarding the research as a whole: No AAH lesions showed HLA loss of heterozygosity, compared with around 7% of AIS, around 15% of MIA and about a third of ADC lesions. Immune contexture across lung adenocarcinoma precursors and invasive adenocarcinoma was profiled using immune gene expression, TCR sequencing and multiplex immunofluorescence. Resected precursor lesions (AAH, AIS, MIA) and invasive adenocarcinomas were compared against paired morphologically normal lung tissue. Sample size was determined by specimen availability and not by a prior power calculation. The immune data were integrated with whole exome sequencing and methylation data from the same cohort of nodules. A total of roughly 51 patients with pulmonary nodules who underwent surgical resection were included in the overall cohort. TCR sequencing data came from a few dozen patients. It was reported in the study that roughly 100 samples were used for TCR sequencing. POLYSOLVER was used to infer Class I HLA alleles from exome data, while LOHHLA was used to detect allele-specific HLA loss.

The table lists this clone with a few counts. The target of this receptor is not known. It has no much larger one-base neighbor in the sample; base qualities were not kept. Study-wide conclusions, independent of this receptor: Normal lung had the highest top T cell clone frequencies, which appeared to decline progressively from AAH through AIS, MIA and invasive adenocarcinoma. The highest clonality was observed in normal lung, whereas higher T cell density and diversity but lower clonality appeared to be present in later-stage lesions. Because all patients were from Japan and China, applicability to Western populations was uncertain. T cell clonality was highest in KRAS-mutant nodules compared with EGFR-mutant or double wild-type lesions. The findings rested on association rather than direct causation, and larger cohorts with long-term follow-up and longitudinal biopsies were considered necessary.

Resection was performed on patients in Japan or China between the mid-2010s and the late 2010s. Two lung cancer pathologists independently reviewed H&E slides to confirm the histologic diagnosis of every case. For nucleic acid extraction, premalignant or tumor cells were enriched by macro-dissection following pathologic assessment. DNA was isolated from FFPE tissue using the AllPrep DNA/RNA FFPE Kit. According to the germline V gene, CDR1 reads MNHEY and CDR2 reads SVGAGI. The CDR3 covers 15 residues, taking in both the cysteine and the phenylalanine. Only the CDR3 region is kept as DNA, spanning 45 bases read in frame from base 1. V is cut by 4 bases and J by 1 base, and the space between the germline ends is 14 bases. The immunoSEQ hsTCRbeta Kit was used to sequence TCR beta CDR3 regions from DNA. The source study handled its data this way. The ImmunoSEQ Analyzer was used to analyse the TCR sequencing data. T cell clonality was defined as 1 minus Pielou's evenness, calculated on productive rearrangements. To measure T cell diversity, the inverse Simpson index was applied to productive templates. T cell density was TCR beta template counts normalized to usable DNA, estimated by amplifying and sequencing housekeeping genes. Two-sided Kruskal-Wallis tests were used to compare TCR metrics across histologic stages. TCRdb took over this immuneACCESS table, retaining in-frame rearrangements with V and J assigned. Such tables are incomplete; in checked studies, under half of the missing clones stem from an unresolved V gene, and the remainder is unexplained. The DNA was the basis for D and trimming; V, J and clone size are from that table. In all, the sample holds some 2,900 clones, and less than 90% of those were seen once. The top ten clonotypes cover about 4.6% of the sample.

The chain was built from TRBV6-5 and TRBJ2-7, with a tentative D gene TRBD2 over 5 matching bases. Sequencing input: FFPE invasive lung adenocarcinoma tissue. The cell subset or site label, read with the paper, signifies: frankly invasive lung adenocarcinoma (ADC). The source is a person aged 70 to 80 with invasive lung adenocarcinoma. The CDR3 protein: CASSSTEGGSYEQYF. The DNA reads TGTGCCAGCAGTTCTACAGAGGGTGGGTCCTACGAGCAGTACTTC.